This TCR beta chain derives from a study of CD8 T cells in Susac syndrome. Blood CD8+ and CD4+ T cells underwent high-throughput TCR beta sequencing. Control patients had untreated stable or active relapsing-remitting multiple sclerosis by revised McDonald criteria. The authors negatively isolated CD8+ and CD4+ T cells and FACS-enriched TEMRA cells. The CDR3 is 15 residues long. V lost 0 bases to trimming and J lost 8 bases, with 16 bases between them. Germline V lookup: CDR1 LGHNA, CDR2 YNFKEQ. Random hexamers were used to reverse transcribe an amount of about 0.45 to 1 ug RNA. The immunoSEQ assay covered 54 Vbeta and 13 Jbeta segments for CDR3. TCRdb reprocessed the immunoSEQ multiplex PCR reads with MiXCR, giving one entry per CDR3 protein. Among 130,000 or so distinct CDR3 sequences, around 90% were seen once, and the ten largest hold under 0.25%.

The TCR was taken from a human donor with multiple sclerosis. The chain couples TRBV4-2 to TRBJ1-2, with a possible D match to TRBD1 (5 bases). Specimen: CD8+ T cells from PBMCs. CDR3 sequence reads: CASSQDLGGWEGYTF. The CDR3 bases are TGTGCCAGCAGCCAAGATTTGGGGGGATGGGAAGGCTACACCTTC.